One sample yielded the 23 T cell receptor beta chains listed below, sequenced in a study of response to subunit inactivated influenza vaccine. TCRdb ran MiXCR on the RT-PCR reads and lists one entry per CDR3 protein. The table has about 540,000 distinct CDR3 sequences, approximately 24% seen once. These records were also assigned to another study, of T cells expressing NK-cell markers. In that study: 5'RACE template switching with UMIs produced the TCR beta cDNA.

Sample: CD4+ T cells sorted from PBMCs, taken 11 to 12 days after vaccination. Receptors were obtained from a man over 45 who received an inactivated influenza vaccine.

V usage is TRBV7-6 and J usage is TRBJ2-3; 11 nucleotides agree with TRBD2. V was clipped by 2 bases and J by 4 bases; unmatched bases: 5. The CDR3 consists of 16 residues. CDR1 is SGHVS, CDR2 FNYEAQ, per germline. This chain's CDR3 is CASSLMTSGTADTQYF. The CDR3 region has the DNA TGTGCCAGCAGCTTAATGACTAGCGGGACGGCAGATACGCAGTATTTT.

This chain uses TRBV5-6 with TRBJ1-1; TRBD1 aligns across 7 bases. Trimming took 3 bases from V and 4 from J; bases not matched to a gene: 6. This CDR3 region has 14 residues. Germline V gives CDR1 SGHDT, CDR2 YYEEEE. The CDR3 DNA follows: TGTGCCAGCAGCTCCCTTGACAGGGTCACTGAAGCTTTCTTT. It encodes CASSSLDRVTEAFF.

The V gene is TRBV6-5, the J gene TRBJ2-7; no firm D call. From germline, CDR1 is MNHEY and CDR2 SVGAGI. Trimming removed 0 bases at V and 7 bases at J, with 13 bases between. The CDR3 is 14 residues long. The CDR3 DNA reads TGTGCCAGCAGTTACTCTTACAGAGCGAGGGAGCAGTACTTC. Amino acid sequence: CASSYSYRAREQYF.

The rearrangement uses TRBV6-2 or TRBV6-3 and TRBJ2-7; 9 bases are shared with TRBD1. Per germline, CDR1 MNHEY and CDR2 SVGEGT. V shed 7 bases, J shed 3 bases, and the junction held 7 bases outside the gene matches. The CDR3 runs 14 residues. In DNA form, the CDR3 reads TGTGCCAGCACCCGGGACAGGGCTAACTACGAGCAGTACTTC. Translation: CASTRDRANYEQYF.

Only one count was recorded for this clonotype. This chain connects TRBV7-3 to TRBJ2-1; a possible D gene is TRBD2 (5 bases). Germline-derived CDR1 and CDR2 are SGHTA and FQGTGA. This CDR3 contains 15 residues. Trimming removed 3 bases at V and 7 bases at J, with 16 bases between. In DNA, the CDR3 is TGTGCCAGCAGCTTCGACAACCGGGGTTGGAATGAGCAGTTCTTC. Protein product: CASSFDNRGWNEQFF.

This clonotype showed up just a few times. The chain has TRBV11-2 and TRBJ2-5, with 10 bases matching TRBD2. The CDR3 extends over 18 amino acids. Trimming took 5 bases from V and 5 from J; bases not matched to a gene: 17. Germline CDR1 SGHAT, CDR2 FQNNGV. The CDR3 sequence: CASSPSGASGSWVETQYF. The CDR3 DNA is TGTGCCAGCAGCCCATCGGGGGCTAGCGGGAGTTGGGTCGAGACCCAGTACTTC.

This clonotype was seen a handful of times. V usage is TRBV10-3 and J usage is TRBJ2-7; tentatively, D is TRBD1 (6 bases). Germline values: CDR1 ENHRY, CDR2 SYGVKD. Trimming shortened V by 3 bases and J by 5 bases, and 17 bases separated the two germline ends. The length of the CDR3 is 15 residues. CDR3 DNA: TGTGCCATCAGTGACCCGGGACACACAGGCGACGAGCAGTACTTC. Its translation: CAISDPGHTGDEQYF.

This clonotype has at least ten counts. V usage is TRBV20-1 and J usage is TRBJ2-4; no reliable D call. The V end was cut by 1 base, the J end by 4 bases, with 11 bases between. This CDR3 has 14 amino acids. Germline V CDR1 and CDR2: DFQATT, SNEGSKA (reference sequence). Here the CDR3 DNA reads TGCAGTGCTAGAGGGTCGGAGAGTAAAAACATTCAGTACTTC. Protein sequence: CSARGSESKNIQYF.

This clonotype has just one count. The CDR3, as DNA: TGCAGTGCTAGAGATCCCCGGAAGGGTTCCTATAATTCACCCCTCCACTTT. Its translation is CSARDPRKGSYNSPLHF. V gene TRBV20-1 combines with J gene TRBJ1-6; no firm D call. The CDR3 covers 17 residues. In germline, CDR1 is DFQATT, CDR2 SNEGSKA (reference sequence). Trimming stripped 0 bases from V and 1 base from J, with 13 bases between.

This clonotype was observed many times. One junction end does not reproduce the germline sequence, and a read error may be involved. The V gene is TRBV12-3 or TRBV12-4, the J gene TRBJ1-2, with D maybe TRBD1 (5 bases). The CDR3 spans 13 residues. Here the CDR3 reads CASSLAGSYGYTF. The CDR3 DNA is TGTGCCAGCAGCTTAGCAGGGAGCTATGGCTACACCTTC.

This clonotype was seen at least ten times. CDR3: CASSRDTDTQYF. CDR3 nucleotide sequence: TGTGCCAGCAGTCGGGACACAGATACGCAGTATTTT. This chain joins TRBV7-9 and TRBJ2-3; D perhaps matches TRBD2 (5 bases). The V gene's germline CDR1 is SEHNR and CDR2 FQNEAQ (reference sequence). This CDR3 region has 12 residues. V lost 6 bases and J 2 bases, leaving 6 bases between the germline ends.

This clonotype came up a few times. The V call is TRBV20-1, the J call TRBJ2-7, with 11 nucleotides matching TRBD2. Germline CDR1 DFQATT, CDR2 SNEGSKA (reference sequence). V dropped 6 bases and J dropped 4; count of bases not matched to a gene: 14. This CDR3 spans 16 amino acids. This CDR3 is CSAEDGTSGSYYEQYF. The CDR3 DNA is TGCAGTGCCGAAGATGGTACTAGCGGGAGTTATTACGAGCAGTACTTC.

The chain carries TRBV5-1 and TRBJ2-7; 11 bases line up with TRBD2. Looked up from germline, CDR1 is SGHRS and CDR2 is YFSETQ. CDR3 length equals 18 residues. The ends lost 1 base at V and 0 bases at J; junction bases unmatched: 9. CDR3 bases: TGCGCCAGCAGCTTGCACCCGCCGGGACTAGCGGACTCCTACGAGCAGTACTTC. Its translation is CASSLHPPGLADSYEQYF.

CDR3 coding DNA: TGTGCCAGCAGGCTCAGGGGGGCTTCGAACACCGGGGAGCTGTTTTTT. Its translation is CASRLRGASNTGELFF. The gene calls are TRBV12-3 or TRBV12-4 and TRBJ2-2; TRBD1 might be the D (7 bases). V was pared by 6 bases and J by 0 bases, with 14 bases between. This CDR3 spans 16 amino acids.

This clonotype was picked up a small number of times. This rearrangement joins TRBV7-2 to TRBJ1-2, with TRBD1 matching 7 bases. The CDR3 has 15 residues. From germline, CDR1 is SGHTA and CDR2 FQGNSA. V dropped 5 bases and J dropped 1; count of bases not matched to a gene: 7. CDR3 amino acids: CASSPARDSNYGYTF. CDR3 nucleotide sequence: TGTGCCAGCAGCCCAGCCCGGGACAGTAACTATGGCTACACCTTC.

This clonotype was seen a handful of times. J is TRBJ2-7 and V is TRBV20-1; perhaps TRBD1 as D (6 bases). Trimming took 6 bases from V and 0 from J, leaving 12 bases between them. The CDR3 spans 13 residues. CDR1 is DFQATT and CDR2 is SNEGSKA in the germline V gene (reference sequence). CDR3 DNA: TGCAGTGCAACAGGGACCATCTCCTACGAGCAGTACTTC. Its protein is CSATGTISYEQYF.

In its sample, this clonotype was seen a few times. This chain connects TRBV29-1 to TRBJ2-5; D not certain. The V end lost 4 bases, the J end lost 5 bases, and 11 bases lay between the germline ends. Per the germline V gene, CDR1 is SQVTM and CDR2 is ANQGSEA. The CDR3 is made up of 12 amino acids. The CDR3 protein is CSVGGPEETQYF. DNA of the CDR3: TGCAGCGTTGGTGGGCCCGAGGAGACCCAGTACTTC.

This clonotype was picked up a small number of times. The gene calls are TRBV5-1 and TRBJ2-2, with D hard to call. Trimming took off 6 bases at V and 4 bases at J, with 13 bases between the two ends. Looked up from germline, CDR1 is SGHRS and CDR2 is YFSETQ. The CDR3 runs 14 residues. CDR3 amino acids: CASTDKTRTGELFF. Written as DNA, the CDR3 is TGCGCCAGCACCGACAAGACCCGCACCGGGGAGCTGTTTTTT.

The rearrangement links TRBV4-1 to TRBJ2-5; the match to TRBD1 covers 9 bases. Germline V lookup: CDR1 MGHRA, CDR2 YSYEKL. V lost 1 base to trimming and J lost 6 bases; unmatched junction nucleotides: 9. The CDR3 spans 16 residues. The CDR3 sequence: CASSQGSGTGQKTQYF. The CDR3 DNA reads as TGCGCCAGCAGCCAAGGATCCGGGACAGGGCAGAAGACCCAGTACTTC.

V usage is TRBV20-1 and J usage is TRBJ2-1; TRBD2 aligns across 10 bases. CDR3 length: 15 amino acids. Germline CDR1 and CDR2: DFQATT and SNEGSKA (reference sequence). V gave up 2 bases and J gave up 3 bases; unmatched junction bases: 4. The CDR3 DNA follows: TGCAGTGCTAGAATTCTAGCGGGAGTCTACAATGAGCAGTTCTTC. Residues: CSARILAGVYNEQFF.

This clonotype was seen only a few times. V is TRBV20-1 and J is TRBJ1-1; tentative D call: TRBD1 (5 bases). The CDR3 contains 15 residues. Germline CDR1 DFQATT, CDR2 SNEGSKA (reference sequence). The V and J ends lost 2 bases and 2 bases respectively, with 15 bases between them. In nucleotides, the CDR3 is TGCAGTGCTAGACGGGGGGGTCCCTCCAACACTGAAGCTTTCTTT. It translates to CSARRGGPSNTEAFF.

This chain uses TRBV20-1 with TRBJ2-7, with 8 nucleotides matching TRBD2. CDR1 and CDR2 (germline): DFQATT, SNEGSKA (reference sequence). This CDR3 is built from 14 residues. V was clipped by 4 bases and J by 2 bases; unmatched bases: 7. For the CDR3, the DNA is TGCAGTGCTAACAGCGGGGGCCGGACCTACGAGCAGTACTTC. The encoded protein is CSANSGGRTYEQYF.

CDR3 in amino acids: CASMRLAGGRYNEQFF. In DNA, the CDR3 is TGTGCCAGCATGCGACTAGCGGGGGGTCGATACAATGAGCAGTTCTTC. V gene TRBV11-2 combines with J gene TRBJ2-1; the match to TRBD2 covers 13 bases. Trimming cost V 7 bases and J 4 bases; bases outside gene matches: 7. CDR3 length: 16 amino acids. CDR1 is SGHAT and CDR2 is FQNNGV in the germline V gene. The full variable domain, with the rest looked up from reference TRBV11-2 and TRBJ2-1, is EAGVAQSPRYKIIEKRQSVAFWCNPISGHATLYWYQQILGQGPKLLIQFQNNGVVDDSQLPKDRFSAERLKGVDSTLKIQPAKLEDSAVYLCASMRLAGGRYNEQFFGPGTRLTVL.